The clone carrying this T cell receptor beta chain was detected a few times. This CDR3 is built from 13 residues. CDR1 and CDR2 from the germline V gene are SNHLY and FYNNEI. V lost 10 bases to trimming and J lost 4 bases, with 16 bases between them. This sample is drawn from a study of blood T cell repertoires in COVID-19. Only in-frame clones appear in the TCRdb table, and some are missing; sequencing was by immunoSEQ multiplex PCR. The sample includes about 130,000 clones, approximately 88% of them seen just once. The receptor comes from a woman in her thirties who had recovered from COVID-19. This chain uses TRBV2 with TRBJ1-1, with no clear D. Sequencing used peripheral blood. CDR3 nucleotide sequence: TGTGCCACCAAGTTCGTGGAGAGCACTGAAGCTTTCTTT. It yields the protein CATKFVESTEAFF.